A single sample gave rise to the 31 T cell receptor beta chains below, sequenced in a study of PD-1 blockade in classical Hodgkin lymphoma. TCRdb's table, derived via immunoSEQ multiplex PCR, lists solely in-frame clones and lacks some. The table shows under 15,000 clones, with 65% to 85% occurring only once. All trial patients relapsed after autologous stem cell transplantation. The sample in question was peripheral blood mononuclear cells (PBMCs), obtained at baseline. Receptors were obtained from a human donor with classical Hodgkin lymphoma.

The rearrangement uses TRBV7-2 and TRBJ2-5; D gene unclear. V lost 2 bases to trimming and J lost 5 bases, with 15 bases between them. Germline V gene sequence: CDR1 SGHTA, CDR2 FQGNSA. This CDR3 contains 15 residues. CDR3 protein: CASSLNGWSTETQYF. The CDR3 region has the DNA TGTGCCAGCAGCTTAAATGGGTGGTCTACGGAGACCCAGTACTTC.

The V gene is TRBV5-1, the J gene TRBJ2-2; 9 nucleotides agree with TRBD2. The CDR3 is 16 amino acids. V gave up 6 bases and J gave up 2 bases; unmatched junction bases: 8. CDR1 and CDR2 (germline): SGHRS, YFSETQ. The CDR3 DNA reads TGCGCCAGCACCAGTCAGCGGGGGGCCAACACCGGGGAGCTGTTTTTT. Its translation: CASTSQRGANTGELFF. The entire variable domain, with the rest obtained from reference TRBV5-1 and TRBJ2-2, is as follows: KAGVTQTPRYLIKTRGQQVTLSCSPISGHRSVSWYQQTPGQGLQFLFEYFSETQRNKGNFPGRFSGRQFSNSRSEMNVSTLELGDSALYLCASTSQRGANTGELFFGEGSRLTVL.

This clone was recorded only once. The rearrangement joins TRBV28 to TRBJ1-5; a weak D match, TRBD1 (5 bases). The CDR3 totals 15 residues. Trimming pared 5 bases from V and 6 bases from J, leaving 17 bases between. Germline V gives CDR1 MDHEN, CDR2 SYDVKM. CDR3 coding DNA: TGTGCCAGCAGTCCCGGACTTAGTGGGGGTCAGCCCCAGCATTTT. Protein sequence: CASSPGLSGGQPQHF.

This rearrangement joins TRBV5-1 to TRBJ2-7, with 14 bases aligning to TRBD2. The V gene end was trimmed by 3 bases and the J gene end by 2 bases; junction bases not matched to a gene: 1. This CDR3 is built from 15 residues. The germline gives CDR1 SGHRS, CDR2 YFSETQ. The CDR3 bases are TGCGCCAGCAGCTCGGGACTAGCGGGAGCCTACGAGCAGTACTTC. This translates into CASSSGLAGAYEQYF.

This CDR3 is CASSILGYNEQFF. The CDR3 DNA follows: TGTGCCAGTAGTATACTTGGATACAATGAGCAGTTCTTC. The rearrangement uses TRBV19 and TRBJ2-1; D gene ambiguous. This CDR3 region has 13 residues. Per germline, CDR1 LNHDA and CDR2 SQIVND (reference sequence). V lost 2 bases and J lost 4, with 6 bases in between.

The chain couples TRBV28 to TRBJ1-5; perhaps TRBD1 as D (5 bases). Germline V gene data show CDR1 as MDHEN and CDR2 as SYDVKM. V lost 6 bases, J lost 2 bases, and 17 bases lay in between. CDR3 length: 16 residues. The DNA for the CDR3 is TGTGCCAGCAGCCTCGCAGGGCGGGTGGGCAATCAGCCCCAGCATTTT. It yields the protein CASSLAGRVGNQPQHF.

CDR3 DNA: TGTGCCAGCAGTTACTCGCACGAGGCAGGCTATGGCTACACCTTC. Translating it yields CASSYSHEAGYGYTF. The genes are TRBV6-6 and TRBJ1-2; the D is unclear. The V end was cut by 0 bases, the J end by 4 bases, with 12 bases between. Looked up from germline, CDR1 is MNHNY and CDR2 is SVGAGI (reference sequence). The CDR3 runs to 15 residues.

V is TRBV5-6 and J is TRBJ1-2; TRBD1 agrees at 7 bases. The CDR3 extends over 14 amino acids. The germline V gene encodes CDR1 SGHDT and CDR2 YYEEEE. Trimming took 4 bases from V and 4 from J; bases not matched to a gene: 7. The CDR3 nucleotides are TGTGCCAGCAGCAGAGACAGGGTTAGCTATGGCTACACCTTC. Residues: CASSRDRVSYGYTF. Full variable domain (outside the CDR3, taken from reference TRBV5-6 and TRBJ1-2): DAGVTQSPTHLIKTRGQQVTLRCSPKSGHDTVSWYQQALGQGPQFIFQYYEEEERQRGNFPDRFSGHQFPNYSSELNVNALLLGDSALYLCASSRDRVSYGYTFGSGTRLTVV.

The V call is TRBV29-1, the J call TRBJ1-2; D not certain. This CDR3 is built from 14 residues. With 7 bases removed from V and 0 bases from J, the gap between germline ends came to 15 bases. In germline, CDR1 is SQVTM, CDR2 ANQGSEA. The CDR3 reads CSARLPIANYGYTF. In DNA, the CDR3 is TGCAGCGCCAGACTGCCAATAGCTAACTATGGCTACACCTTC.

CDR3 sequence: CASSSGQATGNTIYF. CDR3 in DNA: TGTGCCAGCAGTTCAGGACAGGCAACTGGAAACACCATATATTTT. The chain recombines TRBV28 with TRBJ1-3, with TRBD1 matching over 7 bases. Germline assignment: CDR1 MDHEN and CDR2 SYDVKM. This CDR3 contains 15 residues. The trim removed 4 bases at V and 2 bases at J, leaving 5 bases unmatched. Full variable domain (rest looked up from reference TRBV28 and TRBJ1-3): DVKVTQSSRYLVKRTGEKVFLECVQDMDHENMFWYRQDPGLGLRLIYFSYDVKMKEKGDIPEGYSVSREKKERFSLILESASTNQTSMYLCASSSGQATGNTIYFGEGSWLTVV.

This chain connects TRBV19 to TRBJ1-1, with 7 bases aligning to TRBD1. V shed 2 bases, J shed 4 bases, and the junction held 4 bases outside the gene matches. Germline loops: CDR1 LNHDA, CDR2 SQIVND (reference sequence). The CDR3 extends over 14 amino acids. CDR3 loop: CASSISDRPTEAFF. In DNA, the CDR3 is TGTGCCAGTAGTATATCGGACAGGCCCACTGAAGCTTTCTTT.

This chain uses TRBV5-1 with TRBJ2-3, with D possibly called TRBD1 or TRBD2 (5 bases each). This CDR3 is 15 amino acids long. Germline assignment: CDR1 SGHRS and CDR2 YFSETQ. Deletions cut 3 bases from V and 2 bases from J, with 13 bases between. This chain's CDR3 is CASSSSGPHTDTQYF. The CDR3 DNA reads as TGCGCCAGCAGCTCCTCGGGACCTCACACAGATACGCAGTATTTT.

The CDR3 reads CASSIFASRTGAEKLFF. CDR3 in DNA: TGTGCCAGTAGTATTTTTGCTAGTAGGACAGGGGCTGAAAAACTGTTTTTT. This rearrangement joins TRBV19 to TRBJ1-4; 9 bases agree with TRBD1. The V gene end was trimmed by 3 bases and the J gene end by 7 bases; junction bases not matched to a gene: 12. The CDR3 length is 17 residues. Germline V lookup: CDR1 LNHDA, CDR2 SQIVND (reference sequence).

V usage is TRBV5-1 and J usage is TRBJ2-1; D gene uncertain. Germline V gene data show CDR1 as SGHRS and CDR2 as YFSETQ. This CDR3 is 16 amino acids long. The ends were cut back, 2 bases at V and 0 bases at J, with 12 bases in the middle. This CDR3 is CASSLNQLSSYNEQFF. CDR3 in DNA: TGCGCCAGCAGCTTAAATCAGCTAAGCTCCTACAATGAGCAGTTCTTC. The full variable domain, with the rest looked up from reference TRBV5-1 and TRBJ2-1, is KAGVTQTPRYLIKTRGQQVTLSCSPISGHRSVSWYQQTPGQGLQFLFEYFSETQRNKGNFPGRFSGRQFSNSRSEMNVSTLELGDSALYLCASSLNQLSSYNEQFFGPGTRLTVL.

The V and J genes are TRBV7-2 and TRBJ2-2; perhaps TRBD1 as D (6 bases). CDR1 is SGHTA and CDR2 is FQGNSA in the germline V gene. V lost 4 bases and J lost 1, with 13 bases in between. The CDR3 spans 16 residues. CDR3 loop: CASSSTGTLNTGELFF. The CDR3 DNA reads as TGTGCCAGCAGCTCCACCGGGACACTGAACACCGGGGAGCTGTTTTTT.

This chain uses TRBV10-3 with TRBJ2-3; 8 positions agree with TRBD2. Trimming removed 6 bases from V and 3 bases from J; junction bases left unmatched: 8. Germline V gene data show CDR1 as ENHRY and CDR2 as SYGVKD. This CDR3 spans 15 amino acids. CDR3: CAISQVAGTTDTQYF. For the CDR3, the DNA is TGTGCCATCAGCCAGGTAGCGGGGACGACAGATACGCAGTATTTT.

This clone was counted once. V gene TRBV5-4 combines with J gene TRBJ2-2; perhaps D is TRBD1 or TRBD2 (6 bases each). Germline V CDR1 and CDR2: SGHNT, YYREEE (reference sequence). V was shortened by 4 bases and J by 7 bases, with 14 bases between the two germline ends. The CDR3 totals 14 residues. The CDR3 loop is CASSAGGHLGELFF. The DNA of the CDR3 is TGTGCCAGCAGCGCCGGGGGCCACCTCGGGGAGCTGTTTTTT.

This chain joins TRBV19 and TRBJ2-7; D is uncertain. This CDR3 region has 13 residues. Germline loops: CDR1 LNHDA, CDR2 SQIVND (reference sequence). V was clipped by 3 bases and J by 1 base, with 7 bases between them. CDR3 region: CASSIDGSYEQYF. CDR3 sequence (DNA): TGTGCCAGTAGTATCGACGGGTCCTACGAGCAGTACTTC.

Remarks on this clone: This is likely a read error, given that the CDR3 carries no conserved phenylalanine or tryptophan at its end. The limits of the CDR3 on the DNA are not certain, so only TCRdb's listed CDR3 is given. The chain links TRBV19 to TRBJ1-1. CDR1 is LNHDA, CDR2 SQIVND, per germline (reference sequence). The length of the CDR3 is 13 amino acids, counting both ends. The CDR3 is CASSIDRYGAEAL.

The chain has TRBV7-8 and TRBJ1-1; TRBD1 agrees at 11 bases. Trimming cost V 0 bases and J 5 bases; bases outside gene matches: 2. CDR3 length: 15 amino acids. Germline values: CDR1 SGHVS, CDR2 FQNEAQ. CDR3 protein: CASSLAGQGATEAFF. As DNA, the CDR3 is TGTGCCAGCAGCTTAGCCGGACAGGGGGCGACTGAAGCTTTCTTT. The whole variable domain, filled in from reference TRBV7-8 and TRBJ1-1, reads GAGVSQSPRYKVAKRGQDVALRCDPISGHVSLFWYQQALGQGPEFLTYFQNEAQLDKSGLPSDRFFAERPEGSVSTLKIQRTQQEDSAVYLCASSLAGQGATEAFFGQGTRLTVV.

This chain links TRBV7-2 with TRBJ2-2; D is unresolved. Germline V CDR1 and CDR2: SGHTA, FQGNSA. The CDR3 extends over 11 amino acids. The V end lost 3 bases, the J end lost 4 bases, and 0 bases lay between the germline ends. CDR3: CASSFTGELFF. The DNA of the CDR3 is TGTGCCAGCAGCTTCACCGGGGAGCTGTTTTTT.

The chain employs TRBV6-1 and TRBJ2-7; D may be TRBD1 (6 bases). V dropped 4 bases and J dropped 2 bases, with 15 bases sitting between them. This CDR3 spans 15 amino acids. The germline V gene encodes CDR1 MNHNS and CDR2 SASEGT. Here the CDR3 DNA reads TGTGCCAGCAGTGTGATCTCGGACAGAACCTACGAGCAGTACTTC. Amino acid sequence: CASSVISDRTYEQYF.

The rearrangement links TRBV9 to TRBJ1-1, with 8 bases identical to TRBD1. Trimming cost V 3 bases and J 1 base; bases outside gene matches: 2. CDR1 SGDLS and CDR2 YYNGEE come from the germline V gene. This CDR3 comprises 14 residues. CDR3 bases: TGTGCCAGCAGCGCGACAGGGGAGAACACTGAAGCTTTCTTT. It yields the protein CASSATGENTEAFF.

The CDR3 region has the DNA TGTGCCAGCAGCAGGGGACAGGGGGCTTACGAGCAGTACTTC. Protein sequence: CASSRGQGAYEQYF. The rearrangement uses TRBV2 and TRBJ2-7; 12 bases align to TRBD1. The CDR3 extends over 14 amino acids. In germline, CDR1 is SNHLY, CDR2 FYNNEI. V lost 6 bases, J lost 4 bases, and 4 bases stayed unmatched.

The rearrangement links TRBV7-2 to TRBJ1-5; 8 nucleotides match TRBD1. The junction had 3 bases not matched to a gene; V was cut back by 2 bases and J by 0 bases. The CDR3 consists of 16 residues. From germline, CDR1 is SGHTA and CDR2 FQGNSA. The CDR3 is CASSLQGAHSNQPQHF. The DNA for the CDR3 is TGTGCCAGCAGCTTACAGGGGGCGCATAGCAATCAGCCCCAGCATTTT.

The rearrangement uses TRBV19 and TRBJ1-5; tentative D call: TRBD1 (5 bases). Germline values: CDR1 LNHDA, CDR2 SQIVND (reference sequence). The length of the CDR3 is 15 residues. Deletions cut 3 bases from V and 6 bases from J, with 15 bases between. CDR3 sequence reads: CASSMGAGQSQPQHF. The CDR3 nucleotides read TGTGCCAGTAGTATGGGTGCAGGGCAAAGTCAGCCCCAGCATTTT.

This clone was detected only once. The chain joins TRBV27 to TRBJ2-7; the match to TRBD2 covers 9 bases. The J segment lost 4 bases and the V segment lost 0 bases, leaving 4 bases of the junction unmatched. This CDR3 is built from 15 residues. Looked up from germline, CDR1 is MNHEY and CDR2 is SMNVEV (reference sequence). For the CDR3, the DNA is TGTGCCAGCAGTTTATCGGGGCTAGCGGGATACGAGCAGTACTTC. Its translation is CASSLSGLAGYEQYF.

This sequence joins TRBV9 and TRBJ2-5; 8 bases fit TRBD2. Trimming took 3 bases from V and 5 from J; bases not matched to a gene: 12. Per germline, CDR1 SGDLS and CDR2 YYNGEE. There are 16 residues in the CDR3. The CDR3 sequence: CASSAQLAAPAETQYF. The CDR3 nucleotides read TGTGCCAGCAGCGCCCAACTAGCGGCACCCGCGGAGACCCAGTACTTC.

The V call is TRBV7-1, the J call TRBJ1-5; 8 nucleotides agree with TRBD1. TRBV7-1 is an ORF for which the function is uncertain. The CDR3 totals 16 residues. The ends lost 5 bases at V and 0 bases at J; junction bases unmatched: 6. The CDR3 region is CASSPYDRGSNQPQHF. The DNA of the CDR3 is TGTGCCAGCAGCCCGTACGACAGGGGTAGCAATCAGCCCCAGCATTTT.

As DNA, the CDR3 is TGTGCCAGTAGCTCGACAGGGGGCGCGAACACCGGGGAGCTGTTTTTT. It translates to CASSSTGGANTGELFF. The chain employs TRBV19 and TRBJ2-2; 10 bases match TRBD1. The CDR3 is 16 residues long. V shed 6 bases, J shed 0 bases, and the junction held 4 bases outside the gene matches. CDR1 LNHDA and CDR2 SQIVND come from the germline V gene (reference sequence).

J is TRBJ2-5 and V is TRBV7-9; D gene ambiguous. The germline V and J ends were trimmed by 5 bases and 5 bases, with 6 bases remaining between them. The germline V gene has CDR1 SEHNR and CDR2 FQNEAQ (reference sequence). The CDR3 is made up of 11 amino acids. The CDR3 sequence: CASSPGETQYF. The CDR3 DNA reads as TGTGCCAGCAGCCCCGGCGAGACCCAGTACTTC.